The text below deals with one TCR beta chain. Assay used: immunoSEQ multiplex PCR; TCRdb lists only in-frame clones, some missing. This sample yields about 24,000 clones, of which around nine tenths are seen a single time; 27% belongs to the top ten. These data come from a study of blood T cell repertoires in COVID-19. The V and J ends lost 7 bases and 4 bases respectively, with 11 bases between them. The V gene's germline CDR1 is SGHRS and CDR2 YFSETQ. The CDR3 extends over 12 amino acids. This TCR derives from a man between 70 and 80 years old with COVID-19, enrolled during active disease. Sequencing was performed on peripheral blood. This chain connects TRBV5-1 to TRBJ1-2; D remains unclear. CDR3 residues: CASGQATYGYTF. CDR3 DNA sequence: TGCGCCAGCGGTCAGGCAACCTATGGCTACACCTTC.